Listed below are T cell receptor beta chains from one sample, sequenced in a study of blood T cell repertoires in COVID-19. Assay: immunoSEQ multiplex PCR; the TCRdb copy retains only in-frame clones and omits some. The table lists approximately 240,000 clones, just under 85% of them singletons. Sequencing was done on a sample of peripheral blood. The origin of the receptors is an older woman with active or convalescent COVID-19. Each CDR3 is given with its conserved first and last residue. D genes are given only for firm matches. A clone size is listed for some rows: how often the clone was seen (once, few, many), or a class if it is expanded.

clone size: -
D gene: TRBD1
J gene: TRBJ1-1
V gene: TRBV2
CDR3 DNA: TGTGCCAGCAGTGAAGGCGGGACAGGGATGACAGCTTTCTTT
CDR3 protein: CASSEGGTGMTAFF

clone size: -
D gene: TRBD1
J gene: TRBJ1-5
V gene: TRBV19
CDR3 DNA: TGTGCCACATCCGGGACAGGGGGGGGATCCGATCAGCCCCAGCATTTT
CDR3 protein: CATSGTGGGSDQPQHF

clone size: -
D gene: -
J gene: TRBJ2-1
V gene: TRBV10-3
CDR3 DNA: TGTGCTATTGCCCTCAGGGCGGATAACGATGAGCAGTTCTTC
CDR3 protein: CAIALRADNDEQFF

clone size: once
D gene: TRBD1
J gene: TRBJ1-6
V gene: TRBV18
CDR3 DNA: TGTGCCAGCTCACCACAGGGACAGAATTCACCCCTCCACTTT
CDR3 protein: CASSPQGQNSPLHF

clone size: -
D gene: -
J gene: TRBJ2-1
V gene: TRBV11-3
CDR3 DNA: TGTGCCAGCAGCTTAGATGGTCTAGAGGATGAGCAGTTCTTC
CDR3 protein: CASSLDGLEDEQFF

clone size: -
D gene: -
J gene: TRBJ1-5
V gene: TRBV4-1
CDR3 DNA: TGCGCCAGCAGCCAAGATTCCAGGGACAATCAGCCCCAGCATTTT
CDR3 protein: CASSQDSRDNQPQHF

clone size: -
D gene: -
J gene: TRBJ2-1
V gene: TRBV12-3/TRBV12-4
CDR3 DNA: TGTGCCAGCAGTTTAGTCAGAAACAATGAGCAGTTCTTC
CDR3 protein: CASSLVRNNEQFF

clone size: once
D gene: TRBD1
J gene: TRBJ1-3
V gene: TRBV6-5
CDR3 DNA: TGTGCCAGCAGTCGGACAGGGACCCGGGGAAACACCATATATTTT
CDR3 protein: CASSRTGTRGNTIYF

clone size: -
D gene: TRBD1
J gene: TRBJ2-7
V gene: TRBV6-4
CDR3 DNA: TGTGCCAGCAGGCGACAGGGGGCTTACGAGCAGTACTTC
CDR3 protein: CASRRQGAYEQYF

clone size: -
D gene: TRBD1
J gene: TRBJ2-1
V gene: TRBV30
CDR3 DNA: TGTGCCTGGTGGGACAGCGGATACAATGAGCAGTTCTTC
CDR3 protein: CAWWDSGYNEQFF

clone size: -
D gene: -
J gene: TRBJ1-1
V gene: TRBV28
CDR3 DNA: TGTGCCAGCAGCCTCTATAGTCGGACAGCATTTGTAGCTTTCTTT
CDR3 protein: CASSLYSRTAFVAFF

clone size: -
D gene: -
J gene: TRBJ1-2
V gene: TRBV25-1
CDR3 DNA: TGTGCCAGCAGTGGCAAAACAGACTATTATGGCTACACCTTC
CDR3 protein: CASSGKTDYYGYTF

clone size: few
D gene: TRBD1
J gene: TRBJ2-5
V gene: TRBV5-1
CDR3 DNA: TGCGCCAGCAGCTCCGGACAGGTACCCCAAGAGACCCAGTACTTC
CDR3 protein: CASSSGQVPQETQYF

clone size: -
D gene: -
J gene: TRBJ1-3
V gene: TRBV6-5
CDR3 DNA: TGTGCCAGCAGTTTTCTCAGGGCGGACACCATATATTTT
CDR3 protein: CASSFLRADTIYF

clone size: -
D gene: TRBD1
J gene: TRBJ1-6
V gene: TRBV10-3
CDR3 DNA: TGTGCCATCCAGGGGGCGCATAATTCACCCCTCCACTTT
CDR3 protein: CAIQGAHNSPLHF

clone size: -
D gene: TRBD2
J gene: TRBJ2-1
V gene: TRBV15
CDR3 DNA: TGTGCCACCAGCGGGGGGGTACTCGATGAGCAGTTCTTC
CDR3 protein: CATSGGVLDEQFF

clone size: few
D gene: -
J gene: TRBJ1-1
V gene: TRBV10-2
CDR3 DNA: TGCGCCAGCAGCTACAGGAGTTCAGAAGCTTTCTTT
CDR3 protein: CASSYRSSEAFF